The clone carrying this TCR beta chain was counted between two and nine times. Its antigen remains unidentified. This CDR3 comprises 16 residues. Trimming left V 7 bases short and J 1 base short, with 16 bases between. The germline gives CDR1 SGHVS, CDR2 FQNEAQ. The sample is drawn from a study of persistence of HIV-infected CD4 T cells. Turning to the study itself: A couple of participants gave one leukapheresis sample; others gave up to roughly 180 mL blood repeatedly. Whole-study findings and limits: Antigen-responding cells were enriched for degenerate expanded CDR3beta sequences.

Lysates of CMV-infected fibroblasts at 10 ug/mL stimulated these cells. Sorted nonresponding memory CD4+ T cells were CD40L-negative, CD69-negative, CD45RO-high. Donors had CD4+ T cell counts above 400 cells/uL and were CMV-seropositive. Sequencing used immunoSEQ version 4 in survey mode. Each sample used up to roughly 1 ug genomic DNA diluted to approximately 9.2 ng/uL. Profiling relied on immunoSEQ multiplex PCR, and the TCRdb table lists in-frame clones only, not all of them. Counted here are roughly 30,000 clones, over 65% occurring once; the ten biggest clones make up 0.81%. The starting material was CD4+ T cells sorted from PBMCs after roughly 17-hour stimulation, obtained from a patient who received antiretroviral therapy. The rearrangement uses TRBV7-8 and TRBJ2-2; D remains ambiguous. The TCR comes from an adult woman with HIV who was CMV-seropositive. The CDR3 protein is CASIPARRVNTGELFF. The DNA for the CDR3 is TGTGCCAGCATACCGGCTCGAAGGGTGAACACCGGGGAGCTGTTTTTT.